A single count supports the clone carrying this T cell receptor beta chain. These data are taken from a study of cytomegalovirus exposure and HLA in healthy donors. Study at large: Earlier, 110 million or so unique TCR beta sequences were recovered from 170 million or so T cells by an analysis.

The germline V and J ends were trimmed by 0 bases and 5 bases, with 11 bases remaining between them. Germline assignment: CDR1 MDHEN and CDR2 SYDVKM. This CDR3 has 15 amino acids. The PCR had 60 Vbeta and 13 Jbeta primers. Clones were read by immunoSEQ multiplex PCR, and TCRdb kept only the in-frame ones, dropping some. The table has 90,000 to 140,000 clones, 76% seen once. The chain has TRBV28 and TRBJ2-1; D may be TRBD1 (5 bases). Sequences were obtained from PBMCs. This sequence originates from a man aged 40-55 years in good health and CMV-seropositive. The CDR3 here is CASSLWDNRNNEQFF. The CDR3 nucleotides read TGTGCCAGCAGTTTATGGGACAATCGAAACAATGAGCAGTTCTTC.